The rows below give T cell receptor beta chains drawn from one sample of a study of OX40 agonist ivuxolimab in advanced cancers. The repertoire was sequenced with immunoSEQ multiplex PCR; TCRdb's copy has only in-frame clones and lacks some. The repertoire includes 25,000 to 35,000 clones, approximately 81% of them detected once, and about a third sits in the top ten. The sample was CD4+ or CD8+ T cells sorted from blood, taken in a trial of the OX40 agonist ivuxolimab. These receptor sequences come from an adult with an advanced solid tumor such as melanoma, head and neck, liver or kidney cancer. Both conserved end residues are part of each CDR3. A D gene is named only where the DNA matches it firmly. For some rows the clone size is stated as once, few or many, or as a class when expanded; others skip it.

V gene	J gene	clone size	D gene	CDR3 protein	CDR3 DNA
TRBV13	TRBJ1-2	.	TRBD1	CASSAGQGNLYGYTF	TGTGCCAGCAGCGCGGGACAGGGTAACCTCTATGGCTACACCTTC
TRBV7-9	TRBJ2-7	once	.	CATQDGNYEQYF	TGTGCCACCCAGGACGGCAACTACGAGCAGTACTTC
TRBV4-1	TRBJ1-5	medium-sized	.	CASSQVAGVGQPQHF	TGCGCCAGCAGCCAAGTTGCCGGGGTCGGCCAGCCCCAGCATTTT
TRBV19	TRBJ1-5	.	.	CAGGGRDYQPQHF	TGTGCCGGAGGGGGGCGGGATTACCAGCCCCAGCATTTT
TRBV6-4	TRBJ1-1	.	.	CASSDQMGTEAFF	TGTGCCAGCAGTGACCAGATGGGCACTGAAGCTTTCTTT
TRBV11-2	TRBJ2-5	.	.	CASSLDPWGAQETQYF	TGTGCCAGCAGCTTAGATCCGTGGGGGGCCCAAGAGACCCAGTACTTC
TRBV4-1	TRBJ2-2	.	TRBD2	CASSLAGTGELFF	TGCGCCAGCAGCCTAGCGGGAACCGGGGAGCTGTTTTTT
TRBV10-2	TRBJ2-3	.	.	CATTRGSTDTQYF	TGCGCCACGACCCGGGGTAGCACAGATACGCAGTATTTT
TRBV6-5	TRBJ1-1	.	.	CASSYGGGTEAFF	TGTGCCAGCAGTTACGGGGGCGGGACTGAAGCTTTCTTT
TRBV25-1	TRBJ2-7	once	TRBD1	CASSAPGQGYYEQYF	TGTGCCAGCAGTGCCCCGGGACAGGGGTATTACGAGCAGTACTTC
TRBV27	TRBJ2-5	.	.	CASSPLSPWRSTLGETQYF	TGTGCCAGCAGTCCCCTAAGCCCGTGGAGGAGCACACTTGGGGAGACCCAGTACTTC
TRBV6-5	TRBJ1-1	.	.	CASRGGGTEAFF	TGTGCCAGCAGAGGGGGAGGGACTGAAGCTTTCTTT
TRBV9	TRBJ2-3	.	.	CASSVDSSVSTDTQYF	TGTGCCAGCAGCGTAGATTCTAGCGTTAGCACAGATACGCAGTATTTT
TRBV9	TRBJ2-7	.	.	CASSRDRSGYEQYF	TGTGCCAGCAGTAGGGACCGCTCCGGTTACGAGCAGTACTTC
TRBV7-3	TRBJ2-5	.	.	CASSLTGGSETQYF	TGTGCCAGCAGCTTAACTGGAGGGTCCGAGACCCAGTACTTC
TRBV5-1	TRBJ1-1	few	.	CASKGSGTEAFF	TGCGCCAGCAAAGGCTCGGGCACTGAAGCTTTCTTT
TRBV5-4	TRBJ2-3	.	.	CASSLGVVGITDTQYF	TGTGCCAGCAGCTTAGGGGTGGTCGGCATCACAGATACGCAGTATTTT
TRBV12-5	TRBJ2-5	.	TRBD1	CASGTGDETQYF	TGTGCTAGTGGGACAGGGGATGAGACCCAGTACTTC
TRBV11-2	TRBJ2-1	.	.	CASSQGHRSYNEQFF	TGTGCCAGCAGCCAGGGACATCGCTCCTACAATGAGCAGTTCTTC
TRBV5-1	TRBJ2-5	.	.	CASSSPGRGQETQYF	TGCGCCAGCAGCTCCCCGGGGCGGGGCCAAGAGACCCAGTACTTC
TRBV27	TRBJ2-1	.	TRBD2	CASSFLAGGDPYNEQFF	TGTGCCAGCAGTTTTCTAGCGGGAGGGGACCCTTACAATGAGCAGTTCTTC
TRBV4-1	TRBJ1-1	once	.	CASSQGFGGGTEAFF	TGCGCCAGCAGCCAAGGCTTCGGGGGTGGTACTGAAGCTTTCTTT
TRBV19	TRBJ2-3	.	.	CASRTGRDTQYF	TGTGCCAGTAGAACAGGGCGAGATACGCAGTATTTT
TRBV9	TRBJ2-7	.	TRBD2	CASSEGTSAIYEQYF	TGTGCCAGCAGCGAAGGGACTAGCGCAATCTACGAGCAGTACTTC
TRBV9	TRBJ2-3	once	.	CASSVFGDTQYF	TGTGCCAGCAGCGTATTCGGAGATACGCAGTATTTT
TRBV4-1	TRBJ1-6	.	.	CASSQSPRDYSPLHF	TGCGCCAGCAGCCAAAGTCCAAGAGACTATTCACCCCTCCACTTT
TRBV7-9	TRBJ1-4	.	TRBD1	CASSLVQGSDEKLFF	TGTGCCAGCAGCTTAGTACAGGGGTCGGATGAAAAACTGTTTTTT
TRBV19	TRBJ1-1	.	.	CASSNPQGRMNTEAFF	TGTGCCAGTAGTAATCCCCAGGGAAGAATGAACACTGAAGCTTTCTTT
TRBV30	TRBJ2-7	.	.	CAWSWGSTYEQYF	TGTGCCTGGAGTTGGGGCAGTACCTACGAGCAGTACTTC
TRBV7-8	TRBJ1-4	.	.	CASSLVGAIYEKLFF	TGTGCCAGCAGCTTAGTGGGGGCAATCTATGAAAAACTGTTTTTT
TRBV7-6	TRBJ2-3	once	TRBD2	CASSLLAGGGADTQYF	TGTGCCAGCAGCTTACTAGCGGGAGGAGGGGCAGATACGCAGTATTTT
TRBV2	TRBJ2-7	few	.	CASSEVPDIGFSYEQYF	TGTGCCAGCAGTGAGGTTCCCGACATTGGGTTCTCCTACGAGCAGTACTTC
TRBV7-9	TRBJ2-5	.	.	CASSSPWMEETQYF	TGTGCCAGCAGCTCGCCCTGGATGGAAGAGACCCAGTACTTC
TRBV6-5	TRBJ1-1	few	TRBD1	CASSRDRFGSEAFF	TGTGCCAGCAGTCGGGACAGGTTTGGGTCTGAAGCTTTCTTT
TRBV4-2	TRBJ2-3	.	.	CASSLNQLYF	TGTGCCAGCAGCCTAAACCAGCTGTATTTT
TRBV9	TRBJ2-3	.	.	CASRGDTDTQYF	TGTGCCAGCAGGGGGGACACAGATACGCAGTATTTT
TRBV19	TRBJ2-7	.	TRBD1	CASRGQGKYEQYF	TGTGCCAGTAGGGGACAGGGGAAGTACGAGCAGTACTTC
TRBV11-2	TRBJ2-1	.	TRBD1	CASSLARDRGSWGLHEQFF	TGTGCCAGCAGCTTAGCCCGAGACAGGGGGAGTTGGGGGCTCCATGAGCAGTTCTTC
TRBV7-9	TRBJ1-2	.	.	CASSLAVAGANYGYTF	TGTGCCAGCAGCTTAGCCGTAGCTGGGGCCAACTATGGCTACACCTTC
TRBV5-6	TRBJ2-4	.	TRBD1	CASSLGQGGNIQYF	TGTGCCAGCAGCTTGGGACAGGGTGGGAACATTCAGTACTTC
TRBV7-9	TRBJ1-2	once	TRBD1	CASSPDRTYGYTF	TGTGCCAGCAGCCCGGACAGGACTTATGGCTACACCTTC
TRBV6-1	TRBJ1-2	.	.	CASFGGNYGYTF	TGTGCCAGCTTCGGGGGTAACTATGGCTACACCTTC
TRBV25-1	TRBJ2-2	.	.	CASSLWTGTGELFF	TGTGCCAGCAGCTTATGGACGGGCACCGGGGAGCTGTTTTTT
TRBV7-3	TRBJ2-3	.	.	CASSLARGQPRDTQYF	TGTGCCAGCAGCTTAGCCCGGGGACAACCGCGAGATACGCAGTATTTT
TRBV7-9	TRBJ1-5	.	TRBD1	CASSRTGLNQPQHF	TGTGCCAGCAGCCGGACAGGTCTCAATCAGCCCCAGCATTTT
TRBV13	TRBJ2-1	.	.	CASSLGQYNEQFF	TGTGCCAGCAGCTTAGGTCAGTACAATGAACAGTTCTTC
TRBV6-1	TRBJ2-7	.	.	CASSEDRVGGAYEQYF	TGTGCCAGCAGTGAAGACAGGGTCGGTGGGGCCTACGAGCAGTACTTC